This record covers a single TCR beta chain. These data come from a study of T-cell memory formation after mild COVID-19. The germline V gene encodes CDR1 GTSNPN and CDR2 SVGIG (reference sequence). The germline V and J ends were trimmed by 4 bases and 10 bases, with 11 bases remaining between them. This CDR3 comprises 12 residues. TCRdb analysed the 5' RACE reads with MiXCR anew, one entry per CDR3 protein. Here the sample spans 550,000 to 650,000 distinct CDR3 sequences, 15% to 20% being singletons. The sequence derives from an adult woman who had mild COVID-19 (a few samples of this study predate the infection). Cell type and time point are not known. Material: PBMCs or a T cell subset sorted from them (not recorded which). The chain uses TRBV30 and TRBJ1-6; D unresolved. The chain's CDR3 is CAWTTPGSPLHF. CDR3 in DNA: TGTGCCTGGACAACGCCGGGGTCACCCCTCCACTTT. Together with reference TRBV30 and TRBJ1-6, the CDR3 gives the full variable domain: SQTIHQWPATLVQPVGSPLSLECTVEGTSNPNLYWYRQAAGRGLQLLFYSVGIGQISSEVPQNLSASRPQDRQFILSSKKLLLSDSGFYLCAWTTPGSPLHFGNGTRLTVT.